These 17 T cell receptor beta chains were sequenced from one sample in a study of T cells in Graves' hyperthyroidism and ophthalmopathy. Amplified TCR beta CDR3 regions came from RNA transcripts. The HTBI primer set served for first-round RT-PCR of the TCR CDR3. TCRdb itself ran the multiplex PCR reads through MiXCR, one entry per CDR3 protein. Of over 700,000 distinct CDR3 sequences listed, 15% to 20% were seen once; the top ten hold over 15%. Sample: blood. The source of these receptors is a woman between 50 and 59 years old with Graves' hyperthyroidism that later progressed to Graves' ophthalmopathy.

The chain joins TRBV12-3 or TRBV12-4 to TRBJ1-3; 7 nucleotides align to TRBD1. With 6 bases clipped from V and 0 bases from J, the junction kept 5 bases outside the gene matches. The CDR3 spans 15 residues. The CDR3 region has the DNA TGTGCCAGCAGCCCCGGGACAGACTCTGGAAACACCATATATTTT. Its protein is CASSPGTDSGNTIYF.

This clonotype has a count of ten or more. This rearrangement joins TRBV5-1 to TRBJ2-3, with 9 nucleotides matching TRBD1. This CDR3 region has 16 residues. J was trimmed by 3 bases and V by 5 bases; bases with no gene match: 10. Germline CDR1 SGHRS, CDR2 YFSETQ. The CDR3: CASRLTPGQGTDTQYF. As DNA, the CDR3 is TGCGCCAGCAGGCTGACCCCGGGACAGGGTACAGATACGCAGTATTTT.

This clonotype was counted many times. The CDR3 spells CASSEAGANYGYTF. DNA of the CDR3: TGTGCCAGCAGTGAGGCAGGAGCTAACTATGGCTACACCTTC. This rearrangement joins TRBV2 to TRBJ1-2; D is undetermined. The CDR3 covers 14 residues. Trimming stripped 3 bases from V and 0 bases from J, with 8 bases between. Germline values: CDR1 SNHLY, CDR2 FYNNEI.

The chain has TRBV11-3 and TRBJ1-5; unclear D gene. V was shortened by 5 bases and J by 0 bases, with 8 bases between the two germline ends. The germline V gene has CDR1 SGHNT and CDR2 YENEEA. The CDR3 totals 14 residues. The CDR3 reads CASSAIDSNQPQHF. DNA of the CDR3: TGTGCCAGCAGCGCCATAGATAGCAATCAGCCCCAGCATTTT.

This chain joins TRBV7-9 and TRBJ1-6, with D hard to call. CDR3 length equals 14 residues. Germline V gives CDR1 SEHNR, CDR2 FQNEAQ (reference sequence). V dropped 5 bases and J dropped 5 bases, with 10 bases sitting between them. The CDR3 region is CASSDDNHNSPLHF. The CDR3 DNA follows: TGTGCCAGCAGCGATGACAATCATAATTCACCCCTCCACTTT.

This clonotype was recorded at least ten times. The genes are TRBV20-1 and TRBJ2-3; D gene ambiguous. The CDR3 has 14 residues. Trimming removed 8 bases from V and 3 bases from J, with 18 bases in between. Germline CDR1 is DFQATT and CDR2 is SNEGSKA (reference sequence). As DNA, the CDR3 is TGCAGTTCGTTAGGCGAGGAGTGGACAGATACGCAGTATTTT. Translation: CSSLGEEWTDTQYF.

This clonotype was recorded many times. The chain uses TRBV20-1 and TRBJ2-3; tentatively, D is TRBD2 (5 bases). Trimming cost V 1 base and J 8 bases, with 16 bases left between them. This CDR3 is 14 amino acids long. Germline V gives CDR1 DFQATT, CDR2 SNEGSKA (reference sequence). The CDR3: CSARVNTPGTTQYF. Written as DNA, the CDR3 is TGCAGTGCTAGAGTCAATACCCCGGGAACTACGCAGTATTTT.

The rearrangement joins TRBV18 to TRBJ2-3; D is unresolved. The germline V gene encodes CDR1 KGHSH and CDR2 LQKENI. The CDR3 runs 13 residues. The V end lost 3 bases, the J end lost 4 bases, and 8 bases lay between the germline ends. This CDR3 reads CASSPLIADTQYF. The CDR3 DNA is TGTGCCAGCTCACCCCTCATCGCAGATACGCAGTATTTT. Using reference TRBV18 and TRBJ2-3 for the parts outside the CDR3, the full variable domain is NAGVMQNPRHLVRRRGQEARLRCSPMKGHSHVYWYRQLPEEGLKFMVYLQKENIIDESGMPKERFSAEFPKEGPSILRIQQVVRGDSAAYFCASSPLIADTQYFGPGTRLTVL.

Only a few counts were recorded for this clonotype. Here the CDR3 reads CASSPLGSARTGELFF. CDR3 DNA sequence: TGTGCCAGCAGCCCTTTAGGGTCTGCGAGGACCGGGGAGCTGTTTTTT. The chain uses TRBV3-1 and TRBJ2-2; D ambiguous. Per the germline V gene, CDR1 is LGHDT and CDR2 is YNNKEL (reference sequence). V was shortened by 4 bases and J by 5 bases, with 17 bases between the two germline ends. The CDR3 contains 16 residues.

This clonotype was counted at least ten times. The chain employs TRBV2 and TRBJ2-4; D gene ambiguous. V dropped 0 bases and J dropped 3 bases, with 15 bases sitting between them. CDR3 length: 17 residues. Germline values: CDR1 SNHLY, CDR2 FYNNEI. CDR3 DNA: TGTGCCAGCAGTGAAGCGCTCGGCAGGCGAATCAAAAACATTCAGTACTTC. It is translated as CASSEALGRRIKNIQYF.

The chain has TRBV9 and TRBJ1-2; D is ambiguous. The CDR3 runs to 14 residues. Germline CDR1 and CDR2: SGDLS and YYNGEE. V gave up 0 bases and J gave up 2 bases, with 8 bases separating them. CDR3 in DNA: TGTGCCAGCAGCGTAGGCACGGGAAACTATGGCTACACCTTC. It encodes CASSVGTGNYGYTF. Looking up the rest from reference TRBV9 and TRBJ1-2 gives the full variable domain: DSGVTQTPKHLITATGQRVTLRCSPRSGDLSVYWYQQSLDQGLQFLIQYYNGEERAKGNILERFSAQQFPDLHSELNLSSLELGDSALYFCASSVGTGNYGYTFGSGTRLTVV.

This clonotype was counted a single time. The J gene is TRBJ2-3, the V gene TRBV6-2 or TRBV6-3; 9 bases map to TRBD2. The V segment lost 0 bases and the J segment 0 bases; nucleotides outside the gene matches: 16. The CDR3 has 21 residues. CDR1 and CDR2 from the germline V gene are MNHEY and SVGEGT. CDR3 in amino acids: CASSYSHLAGESFASTDTQYF. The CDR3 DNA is TGTGCCAGCAGTTACTCTCACTTAGCGGGGGAGTCATTCGCTAGCACAGATACGCAGTATTTT.

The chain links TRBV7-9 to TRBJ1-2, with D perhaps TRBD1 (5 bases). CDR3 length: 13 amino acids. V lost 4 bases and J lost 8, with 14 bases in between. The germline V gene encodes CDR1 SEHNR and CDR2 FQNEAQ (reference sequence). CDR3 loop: CASSSGASGGYTF. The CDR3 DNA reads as TGTGCCAGCAGCTCCGGGGCCTCTGGGGGCTACACCTTC.

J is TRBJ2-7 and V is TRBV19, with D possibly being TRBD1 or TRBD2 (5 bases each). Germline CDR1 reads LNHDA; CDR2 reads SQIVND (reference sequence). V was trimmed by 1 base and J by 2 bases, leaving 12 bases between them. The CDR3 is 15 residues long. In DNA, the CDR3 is TGTGCCAGTAGTATAGGTGAAGGGACCGCCTACGAGCAGTACTTC. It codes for CASSIGEGTAYEQYF.

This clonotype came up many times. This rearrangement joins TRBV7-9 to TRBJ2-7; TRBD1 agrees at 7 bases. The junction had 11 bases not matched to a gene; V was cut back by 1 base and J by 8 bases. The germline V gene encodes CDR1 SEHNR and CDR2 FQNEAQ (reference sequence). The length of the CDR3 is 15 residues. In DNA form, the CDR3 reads TGTGCCAGCAGCTTAGATCCCCGACCGGACAGGCAGCAGTACTTC. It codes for CASSLDPRPDRQQYF.

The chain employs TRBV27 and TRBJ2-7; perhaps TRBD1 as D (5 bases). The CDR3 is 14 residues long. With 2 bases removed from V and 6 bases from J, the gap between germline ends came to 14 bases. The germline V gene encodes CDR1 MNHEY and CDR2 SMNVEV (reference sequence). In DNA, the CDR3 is TGTGCCAGCAGTTTAATCGAAAGGGGTGGCGAGCAGTACTTC. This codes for CASSLIERGGEQYF.

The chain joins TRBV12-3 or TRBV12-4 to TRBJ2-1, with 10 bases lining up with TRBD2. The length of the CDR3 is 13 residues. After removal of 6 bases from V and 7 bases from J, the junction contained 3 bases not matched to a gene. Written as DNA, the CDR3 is TGTGCCAGCAGCGGGACTAGCGAAAATGAGCAGTTCTTC. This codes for CASSGTSENEQFF.